This TCR beta chain emerged from a study of blood T cell repertoires in COVID-19. As for the study in general: Material from acute and convalescent COVID-19 was sourced from the United States, Italy and Spain. In each case, the material was cDNA or gDNA derived from T cells, B-cell-depleted T cells, or PBMCs.

The CDR3 runs to 18 residues. The germline V gene encodes CDR1 KGHSH and CDR2 LQKENI. J was trimmed by 4 bases and V by 0 bases; bases with no gene match: 14. The data were produced by immunoSEQ multiplex PCR, yet TCRdb's version contains in-frame clones alone and is incomplete. The data contain over 65,000 clones, 80% to 85% of them singletons. The source is a human donor in a cohort sampled during active COVID-19. V and J are TRBV18 and TRBJ2-5, with 7 positions matching TRBD1. Sequenced input: peripheral blood. This CDR3 is CASSPPIITGAPGETQYF. The CDR3 nucleotides read TGTGCCAGCTCACCACCGATAATTACAGGGGCCCCCGGAGAGACCCAGTACTTC.